This T cell receptor (beta chain) appears in the sequencing data of a study of T cell changes during pregnancy in multiple sclerosis. In its sample, this clone was seen once. Produced via immunoSEQ multiplex PCR; TCRdb's table is partial and in-frame only. This table has about 60,000 clones, over 80% appearing once. The germline V gene has CDR1 LNHDA and CDR2 SQIVND (reference sequence). The CDR3 sequence is 13 residues long. V lost 8 bases to trimming and J lost 3 bases, with 14 bases between them. The V call is TRBV19, the J call TRBJ2-7; possible D gene TRBD2, 5 bases. The specimen comprised CD4+ T cells from peripheral blood mononuclear cells, sampled in the first trimester of pregnancy. This TCR was sampled from a female donor with multiple sclerosis, enrolled in a pregnancy study. CDR3 protein: CASGPLERYEQYF. The CDR3 DNA reads TGTGCCAGTGGCCCACTAGAGCGCTACGAGCAGTACTTC.